This TCR beta chain is from a study of cytomegalovirus exposure and HLA in healthy donors. Study in general: Earlier, 200 million or so T cells were analyzed, and around 100 million unique TCR beta sequences were found among them. Study-wide points: A later analysis linked 15,000 to 20,000 TCR beta sequences to HLA alleles at 0.05 false discovery rate. TCR sequences were mostly rare, though some public TCRs occurred in many donors. Diagnosis of cytomegalovirus status made by the classifier reportedly showed high specificity and sensitivity.

In the case of this clone: Its antigen is unknown.

CDR3 length equals 14 residues. V lost 3 bases, J lost 0 bases, and 11 bases lay in between. Germline V gene sequence: CDR1 GTSNPN, CDR2 SVGIG (reference sequence). The primer mix had 60 Vbeta and 13 Jbeta primers. This table comes from immunoSEQ multiplex PCR, and its TCRdb copy is limited to in-frame clones, with some not included. This table holds some 100,000 clones, about 75% found once. The chain couples TRBV30 to TRBJ1-1, with D tentatively TRBD1 (5 bases). The sequencing sample was made of PBMCs. This TCR derives from a male donor in good health and CMV-seropositive. CDR3 coding DNA: TGTGCCTGGAGCCAGGAGGGGATGAACACTGAAGCTTTCTTT. It yields the protein CAWSQEGMNTEAFF.